A single sample gave rise to the 2 T cell receptor beta chains below, sequenced in a study of OX40 agonist ivuxolimab in advanced cancers. Generated by immunoSEQ multiplex PCR, the TCRdb table keeps only in-frame clones and is missing some. Here the sample spans roughly 70,000 clones, about 86% being singletons. The source was CD4+ or CD8+ T cells sorted from blood, collected in a trial of the OX40 agonist ivuxolimab. The receptors were sampled from an adult with an advanced solid tumor such as melanoma, head and neck, liver or kidney cancer.

The gene calls are TRBV27 and TRBJ1-6, with 9 bases that match TRBD1. CDR3 length: 15 residues. The junction had 10 bases not matched to a gene; V was cut back by 6 bases and J by 10 bases. The germline V gene encodes CDR1 MNHEY and CDR2 SMNVEV (reference sequence). CDR3 bases: TGTGCCAGCAGCCCCGCCGGGACAGGGTACTCACCCCTCCACTTT. Amino acid sequence: CASSPAGTGYSPLHF.

The chain couples TRBV4-2 to TRBJ2-1, with TRBD2 identical over 11 bases. The CDR3 covers 17 residues. Germline lookup yields CDR1 LGHNA and CDR2 YNFKEQ. Unmatched junction bases numbered 11, after V lost 4 bases and J lost 6 bases. The CDR3 DNA sequence: TGTGCCAGCAGCCCTACCTTAGCGGGAGGGTTTGGCAATGAGCAGTTCTTC. This codes for CASSPTLAGGFGNEQFF.